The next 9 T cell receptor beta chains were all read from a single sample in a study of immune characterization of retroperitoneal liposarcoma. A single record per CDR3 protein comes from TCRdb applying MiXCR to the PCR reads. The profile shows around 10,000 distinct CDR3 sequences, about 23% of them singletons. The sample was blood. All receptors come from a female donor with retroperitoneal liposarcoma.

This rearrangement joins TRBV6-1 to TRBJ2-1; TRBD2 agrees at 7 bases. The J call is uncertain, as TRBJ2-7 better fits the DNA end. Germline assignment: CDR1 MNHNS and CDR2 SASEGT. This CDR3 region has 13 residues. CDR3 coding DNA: TGTGCCAGCAGTGCCGGGACTATTTACGAGCAGTACTTC. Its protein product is CASSAGTIYEQYF.

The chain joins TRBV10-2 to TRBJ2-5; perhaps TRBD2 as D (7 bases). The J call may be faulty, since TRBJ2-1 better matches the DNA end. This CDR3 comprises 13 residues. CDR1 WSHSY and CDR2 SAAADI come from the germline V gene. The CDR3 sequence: CASSDPGRGQQFF. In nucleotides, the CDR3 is TGCGCCAGCAGTGATCCAGGGCGGGGGCAACAGTTCTTC.

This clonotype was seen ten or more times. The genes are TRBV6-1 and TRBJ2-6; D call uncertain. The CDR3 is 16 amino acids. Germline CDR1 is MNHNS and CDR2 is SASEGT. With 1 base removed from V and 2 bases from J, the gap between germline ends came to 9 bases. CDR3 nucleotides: TGTGCCAGCAGTGAAGAGGGTAGGGCTGGGGCCAACGTCCTGACTTTC. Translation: CASSEEGRAGANVLTF.

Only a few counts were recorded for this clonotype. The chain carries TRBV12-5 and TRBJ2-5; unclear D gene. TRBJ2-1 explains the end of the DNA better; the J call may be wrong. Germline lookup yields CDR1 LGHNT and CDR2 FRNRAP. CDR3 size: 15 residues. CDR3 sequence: CASGSNVSLTETQFF. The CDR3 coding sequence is TGTGCTAGTGGTTCCAACGTGAGCTTGACGGAGACCCAGTTCTTC.

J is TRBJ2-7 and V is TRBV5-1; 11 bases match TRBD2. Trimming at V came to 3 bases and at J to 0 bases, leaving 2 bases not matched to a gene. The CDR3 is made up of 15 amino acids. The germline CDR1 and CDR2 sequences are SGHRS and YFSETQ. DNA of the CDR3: TGCGCCAGCAGCTCGACTAGCGGGACCTCCTACGAGCAGTACTTC. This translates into CASSSTSGTSYEQYF.

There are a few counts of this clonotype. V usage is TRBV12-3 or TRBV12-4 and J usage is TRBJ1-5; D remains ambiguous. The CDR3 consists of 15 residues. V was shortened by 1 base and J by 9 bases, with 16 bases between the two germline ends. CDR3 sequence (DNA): TGTGCCAGCAGTTTAGACGGGTGGGGAATCGGGCCCCAGCATTTT. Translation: CASSLDGWGIGPQHF.

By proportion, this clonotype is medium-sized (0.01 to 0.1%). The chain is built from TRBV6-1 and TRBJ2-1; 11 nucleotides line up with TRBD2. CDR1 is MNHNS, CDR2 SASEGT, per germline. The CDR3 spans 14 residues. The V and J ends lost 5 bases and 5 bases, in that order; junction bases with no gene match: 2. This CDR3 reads CASSLAGGHNEQFF. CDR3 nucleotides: TGTGCCAGCAGTTTAGCGGGAGGGCACAATGAGCAGTTCTTC.

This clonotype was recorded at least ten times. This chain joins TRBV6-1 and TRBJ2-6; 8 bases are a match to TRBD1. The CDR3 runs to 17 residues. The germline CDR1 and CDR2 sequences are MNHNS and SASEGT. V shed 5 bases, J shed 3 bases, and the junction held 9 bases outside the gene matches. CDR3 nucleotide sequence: TGTGCCAGCAGTCGGACAGGGAGTCTGGATGGGGCCAACGTCCTGACTTTC. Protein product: CASSRTGSLDGANVLTF.

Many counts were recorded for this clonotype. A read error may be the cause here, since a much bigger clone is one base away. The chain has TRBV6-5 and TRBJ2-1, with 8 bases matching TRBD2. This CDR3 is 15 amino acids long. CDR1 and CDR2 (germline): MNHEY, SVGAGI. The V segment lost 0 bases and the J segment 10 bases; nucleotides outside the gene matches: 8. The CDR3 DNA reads TGTGCCAGCAGTTACTCGGTAGCGGGAACCTACGAGCAGTTCTTC. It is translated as CASSYSVAGTYEQFF.